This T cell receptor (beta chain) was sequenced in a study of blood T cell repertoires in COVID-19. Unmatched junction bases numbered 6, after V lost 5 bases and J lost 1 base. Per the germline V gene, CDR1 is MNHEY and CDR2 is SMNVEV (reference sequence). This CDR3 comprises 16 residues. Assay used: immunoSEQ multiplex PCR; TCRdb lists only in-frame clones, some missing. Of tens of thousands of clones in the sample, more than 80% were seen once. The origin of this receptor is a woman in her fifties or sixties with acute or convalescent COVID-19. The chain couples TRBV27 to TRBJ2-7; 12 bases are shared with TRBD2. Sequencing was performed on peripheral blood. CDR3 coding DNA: TGTGCCAGCAGTGCTTGGACTAGCGGGGAGTCCTACGAGCAGTACTTC. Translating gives CASSAWTSGESYEQYF.